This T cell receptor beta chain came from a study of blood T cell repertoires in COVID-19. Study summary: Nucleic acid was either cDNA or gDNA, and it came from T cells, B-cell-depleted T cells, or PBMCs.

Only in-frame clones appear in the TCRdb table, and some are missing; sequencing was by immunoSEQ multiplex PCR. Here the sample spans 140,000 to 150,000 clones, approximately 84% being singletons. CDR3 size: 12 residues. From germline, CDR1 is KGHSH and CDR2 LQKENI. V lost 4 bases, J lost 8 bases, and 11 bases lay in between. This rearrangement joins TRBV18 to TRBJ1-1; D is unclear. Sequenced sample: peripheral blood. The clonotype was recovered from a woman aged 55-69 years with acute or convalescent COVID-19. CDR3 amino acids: CASSRGKVEAFF. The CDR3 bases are TGTGCCAGCTCACGAGGGAAGGTCGAAGCTTTCTTT.